This is a list of T cell receptor beta chains from one sample in a study of T cells expressing NK-cell markers. TCRdb reprocessed the 5' RACE reads and keeps a single row for each CDR3 protein, giving no DNA. The sample has some 340,000 distinct CDR3 sequences. The sequencing sample was made of blood T cells: a sorted CD56 or NKG2C T cell subset, CD4+ or CD8+ T cells, or bulk PBMC T cells (not recorded which). The receptors derive from a man aged 18 to 70 in good health. The CDR3 runs from the conserved cysteine through the conserved F or W.

v_call	j_call	cdr3_aa
TRBV5-1	TRBJ2-1	CASSLVSPSSRSYNEQFF
TRBV20-1	TRBJ1-4	CSAREWRPATNEKLFF
TRBV12-3/TRBV12-4	TRBJ2-7	CASSLAARARSSYEQYF
TRBV19	TRBJ1-2	CASSIGTGTGGGYTF
TRBV29-1	TRBJ2-5	CSVGRGGMVETQYF
TRBV18	TRBJ2-6	CASCGTVSGANVLTF
TRBV5-1	TRBJ2-7	CASSLVGRDSQEQYF
TRBV7-9	TRBJ2-7	CASSPRGEGKVDEQYF
TRBV9	TRBJ2-6	CASSGDRGQGANVLTF
TRBV27	TRBJ1-1	CASSLDRARRRTEAFF
TRBV10-3	TRBJ1-1	CAISGTGTTEAFF
TRBV27	TRBJ1-2	CASRRNTGLDGYTF
TRBV20-1	TRBJ2-4	CSANPGGQNIQYF
TRBV29-1	TRBJ1-4	CSVEGTGEDEKLFF
TRBV5-1	TRBJ1-6	CASSQGQGSSPLHF
TRBV25-1	TRBJ1-1	CASSRYMNTEAFF
TRBV20-1	TRBJ2-7	CSASTGTGFSYEQYF
TRBV5-5	TRBJ2-7	CASSLHLAGDYEQYF
TRBV18	TRBJ1-5	CASSPDNSGNQPQHF
TRBV6-5	TRBJ1-1	CASSYSRGGNTEAFF
TRBV11-2	TRBJ2-7	CASSANWGTDYEQYF
TRBV7-9	TRBJ1-2	CASSPGVTYGYTF
TRBV7-9	TRBJ2-3	CASSLGLVSLDTQYF
TRBV2	TRBJ1-5	CASREGQPEQPQHF
TRBV20-1	TRBJ2-1	CSATLAGGRDEQFF
TRBV6-1	TRBJ1-5	CASSQGVRNQPQHF
TRBV10-3	TRBJ2-7	CAISEGVAGPYEQYF
TRBV7-8	TRBJ1-2	CASSSGRYRQDGYTF
TRBV4-1	TRBJ2-2	CASSQGTRSGELFF
TRBV29-1	TRBJ2-3	CSALPGIRDTQYF
TRBV4-2	TRBJ1-2	CASSQGQGPPEYGYTF
TRBV9	TRBJ2-5	CASSPRSTSGVQETQYF
TRBV7-9	TRBJ2-6	CASSLAGPSGANVLTF
TRBV6-5	TRBJ2-7	CASSKIGAEQYF
TRBV6-1	TRBJ2-7	CASNRRAPPYEQYF
TRBV27	TRBJ2-7	CASRRGSGAEQYF
TRBV10-3	TRBJ2-5	CAISEVGLAGVETQYF
TRBV28	TRBJ1-2	CASSRTPGQRYGYTF
TRBV14	TRBJ2-5	CASSAASGGAKQYF
TRBV6-4	TRBJ1-4	CASSRLRPMGEKLFF
TRBV29-1	TRBJ2-7	CSVVGTGKKDYEQYF
TRBV5-1	TRBJ1-4	CASREGSEEKLFF
TRBV6-6	TRBJ2-7	CASGPGPYEQYF
TRBV5-5	TRBJ2-3	CASSQGGPGSKTDTQYF
TRBV6-5	TRBJ2-2	CASSYKFPGQNANTGELFF
TRBV5-6	TRBJ2-5	CASSWTTSGVAETQYF
TRBV9	TRBJ2-7	CASSPAQGWKYF
TRBV6-5	TRBJ2-7	CASSYAGLAGAYEQYF
TRBV27	TRBJ2-5	CASGQGWGETQYF
TRBV19	TRBJ2-6	CASRSREAGANVLTF
TRBV3-1	TRBJ2-7	CASSMGQGAGEQYF
TRBV5-5	TRBJ1-6	CASSLVTGTQKAPLHF